These 27 T cell receptor beta chains were all obtained from the same sample, sequenced in a study of T cells in tuberculosis. The sample's time point: new active TB diagnosis, blood taken before or within 7 days of starting treatment. TCRdb's copy holds only in-frame clones and misses some; the assay was immunoSEQ multiplex PCR. This sample carries under 40,000 clones, 94% of them seen once, and the ten largest clones take almost 4.5%. Material: PBMCs, obtained at tuberculosis diagnosis. These TCRs come from an adult with tuberculosis.

The chain combines TRBV18 with TRBJ1-1; D remains unclear. V lost 1 base and J lost 0, with 9 bases in between. This CDR3 comprises 15 residues. Germline V gene data show CDR1 as KGHSH and CDR2 as LQKENI. For the CDR3, the DNA is TGTGCCAGCTCACCACACTCTGACTTGAACACTGAAGCTTTCTTT. This translates into CASSPHSDLNTEAFF.

The gene calls are TRBV28 and TRBJ1-5; D is ambiguous. The CDR3 contains 13 residues. The V gene lost 6 bases and the J gene lost 0 bases, with 6 bases spanning the gap. Germline V gene data show CDR1 as MDHEN and CDR2 as SYDVKM. The CDR3 protein is CASRIYSNQPQHF. The CDR3, as DNA: TGTGCCAGCAGAATTTATAGCAATCAGCCCCAGCATTTT.

The chain recombines TRBV27 with TRBJ1-6; D remains ambiguous. This CDR3 region has 17 residues. CDR1 and CDR2 (germline): MNHEY, SMNVEV (reference sequence). Trimming shortened V by 5 bases and J by 8 bases, and 22 bases separated the two germline ends. In DNA form, the CDR3 reads TGTGCCAGCAGTCATATTGCCAGCGGGGTCGGGCATTCACCCCTCCACTTT. Protein sequence: CASSHIASGVGHSPLHF.

The rearrangement links TRBV10-3 to TRBJ2-7; 8 bases are a match to TRBD1. Germline V gives CDR1 ENHRY, CDR2 SYGVKD. The junction had 6 bases not matched to a gene; V was cut back by 4 bases and J by 1 base. The CDR3 consists of 15 residues. The DNA of the CDR3 is TGTGCCATCAGTGGGGAAGACAGGGGTTCCTACGAGCAGTACTTC. It encodes CAISGEDRGSYEQYF.

The V call is TRBV15, the J call TRBJ2-1, with D unresolved. The CDR3 has 15 residues. Trimming removed 0 bases from V and 4 bases from J, with 10 bases in between. Germline values: CDR1 LNHNV, CDR2 YYDKDF (reference sequence). The CDR3 loop is CATSRESSRYNEQFF. CDR3 nucleotide sequence: TGTGCCACCAGCAGAGAAAGTTCCAGATACAATGAGCAGTTCTTC.

The chain recombines TRBV7-2 with TRBJ1-5; 7 bases align to TRBD1. Germline trimming cut 3 bases from V and 7 bases from J; bases unmatched to any gene: 6. CDR1 SGHTA and CDR2 FQGNSA come from the germline V gene. The CDR3 contains 14 residues. CDR3 DNA: TGTGCCAGCAGCTTGGGCAGGGGGAGCCAGCCCCAGCATTTT. It codes for CASSLGRGSQPQHF.

V and J are TRBV6-5 and TRBJ2-1; D is undetermined. From germline, CDR1 is MNHEY and CDR2 SVGAGI. The CDR3 is 13 residues long. Trimming pared 0 bases from V and 7 bases from J, leaving 7 bases between. CDR3 sequence reads: CASSYSLVNEQFF. The DNA of the CDR3 is TGTGCCAGCAGTTACTCGTTAGTAAATGAGCAGTTCTTC.

The sample holds one count of this clone. J is TRBJ2-1 and V is TRBV29-1, with 11 nucleotides matching TRBD2. From germline, CDR1 is SQVTM and CDR2 ANQGSEA. V dropped 5 bases and J dropped 5; count of bases not matched to a gene: 8. There are 15 residues in the CDR3. CDR3 sequence: CSVRASGGPNNEQFF. In DNA, the CDR3 is TGCAGCGTTAGGGCTAGCGGGGGGCCCAACAATGAGCAGTTCTTC.

This rearrangement joins TRBV27 to TRBJ1-2; TRBD1 aligns across 8 bases. Germline V gene lookup returns CDR1 MNHEY and CDR2 SMNVEV (reference sequence). CDR3 length: 13 amino acids. V shed 5 bases, J shed 4 bases, and the junction held 3 bases outside the gene matches. CDR3 region: CASSRTGIYGYTF. CDR3 coding DNA: TGTGCCAGCAGTCGGACAGGGATCTATGGCTACACCTTC.

The CDR3 DNA reads as TGTGCCAGCAGCTTTCAACAAAAAGCAGGGTCGAATGAGCAGTTCTTC. Translated, it gives CASSFQQKAGSNEQFF. The V gene is TRBV11-2, the J gene TRBJ2-1; perhaps TRBD1 as D (5 bases). The CDR3 has 16 amino acids. V shed 3 bases and J shed 7 bases, with 19 bases lying between them. Germline-derived CDR1 and CDR2 are SGHAT and FQNNGV.

CDR3 bases: TGCGCCAGCAGTCTTAATCGGGGGGCGGGCACAGATACGCAGTATTTT. Encoded protein: CASSLNRGAGTDTQYF. This chain connects TRBV4-1 to TRBJ2-3; the D gene is possibly TRBD2 (7 bases). This CDR3 region has 16 residues. The V and J ends lost 6 bases and 1 base respectively, with 17 bases between them. Germline V CDR1 and CDR2: MGHRA, YSYEKL.

V is TRBV7-2 and J is TRBJ2-1, with 8 bases lining up with TRBD2. The CDR3 runs to 17 residues. Germline assignment: CDR1 SGHTA and CDR2 FQGNSA. J was trimmed by 8 bases and V by 1 base; bases with no gene match: 13. DNA for the CDR3: TGTGCCAGCAGCTTAGGCCGCCGGGGGGGAAGGGGACATGAGCAGTTCTTC. Its protein product is CASSLGRRGGRGHEQFF.

The chain employs TRBV4-1 and TRBJ2-1; 7 nucleotides align to TRBD1. Unmatched junction bases numbered 6, after V lost 4 bases and J lost 0 bases. Germline lookup yields CDR1 MGHRA and CDR2 YSYEKL. The CDR3 extends over 16 amino acids. In DNA, the CDR3 is TGCGCCAGCAGCCGGGAGACAGGGAACTCCTACAATGAGCAGTTCTTC. This translates into CASSRETGNSYNEQFF.

With regard to this clone: Other DNA variants within this sample encode the same CDR3. The chain joins TRBV5-1 to TRBJ1-1, with 9 positions matching TRBD1. Germline assignment: CDR1 SGHRS and CDR2 YFSETQ. CDR3 length: 15 amino acids. V shed 4 bases, J shed 4 bases, and the junction held 8 bases outside the gene matches. CDR3 protein: CASSPPLGQGTEAFF. The CDR3 DNA follows: TGCGCCAGCAGCCCCCCCCTGGGACAGGGCACTGAAGCTTTCTTT.

V is TRBV5-1 and J is TRBJ1-1, with 7 bases lining up with TRBD1. V gave up 4 bases and J gave up 5 bases; unmatched junction bases: 8. Germline CDR1 and CDR2: SGHRS and YFSETQ. The CDR3 length is 14 residues. The CDR3 DNA sequence: TGCGCCAGCAGCCCGGGACAGTTGAGGACTGAAGCTTTCTTT. Protein: CASSPGQLRTEAFF.

This sequence joins TRBV5-8 and TRBJ1-1; 9 nucleotides line up with TRBD1. With 0 bases clipped from V and 0 bases from J, the junction kept 9 bases outside the gene matches. Per germline, CDR1 SGHTS and CDR2 YDEGEE. The CDR3 extends over 18 amino acids. The CDR3: CASSLVRDREIMNTEAFF. CDR3 DNA sequence: TGTGCCAGCAGCTTGGTCCGGGACAGGGAAATAATGAACACTGAAGCTTTCTTT. Full variable domain (rest looked up from reference TRBV5-8 and TRBJ1-1): EAGVTQSPTHLIKTRGQQATLRCSPISGHTSVYWYQQALGLGLQFLLWYDEGEERNRGNFPPRFSGRQFPNYSSELNVNALELEDSALYLCASSLVRDREIMNTEAFFGQGTRLTVV.

The V call is TRBV6-6, the J call TRBJ1-6; D is unresolved. Trimming removed 7 bases from V and 4 bases from J, with 8 bases in between. The CDR3 has 13 residues. In germline, CDR1 is MNHNY, CDR2 SVGAGI (reference sequence). The CDR3 spells CASKNSYNSPLHF. CDR3 nucleotides: TGTGCCAGCAAGAACAGTTATAATTCACCCCTCCACTTT.

The rearrangement joins TRBV28 to TRBJ1-2; D is unresolved. Germline loops: CDR1 MDHEN, CDR2 SYDVKM. V lost 5 bases and J 8 bases, leaving 12 bases between the germline ends. The CDR3 runs 12 residues. The CDR3 is CASSQNKYGYTF. CDR3 nucleotides: TGTGCCAGCAGTCAGAATAAATACGGCTACACCTTC.

J is TRBJ2-3 and V is TRBV19, with 7 positions matching TRBD1. Germline CDR1 LNHDA, CDR2 SQIVND (reference sequence). This CDR3 comprises 17 residues. Germline trimming cut 5 bases from V and 5 bases from J; bases unmatched to any gene: 16. The CDR3 DNA follows: TGTGCCAGTAGTCCAGGACTGACAGGGATTGGTGGAGATACGCAGTATTTT. Amino acids: CASSPGLTGIGGDTQYF.

The CDR3 spells CASSLYRSNTGELFF. DNA for the CDR3: TGCGCCAGCAGCTTGTACAGGTCGAACACCGGGGAGCTGTTTTTT. This chain uses TRBV5-1 with TRBJ2-2, with D possibly matching TRBD1 (5 bases). Trimming took 1 base from V and 0 from J, leaving 7 bases between them. This CDR3 is 15 amino acids long. Germline V CDR1 and CDR2: SGHRS, YFSETQ.

The V and J genes are TRBV25-1 and TRBJ2-7; perhaps TRBD1 as D (6 bases). CDR1 and CDR2 (germline): MGHDK, SYGVNS. V lost 5 bases and J 1 base, leaving 15 bases between the germline ends. The CDR3 has 15 amino acids. CDR3 bases: TGTGCCAGCAGTCCCTCGAATAGGGGGTCCTACGAGCAGTACTTC. It yields the protein CASSPSNRGSYEQYF.

The sample holds one count of this clone. The rearrangement uses TRBV12-5 and TRBJ2-2, with no clear D. The V gene's germline CDR1 is LGHNT and CDR2 FRNRAP. The CDR3 consists of 13 residues. V was pared by 2 bases and J by 5 bases, with 6 bases between. The CDR3 nucleotides are TGTGCTAGTGGTTTGTCGGGTACCGGGGAGCTGTTTTTT. Residues: CASGLSGTGELFF. Full variable domain (outside the CDR3, taken from reference TRBV12-5 and TRBJ2-2): DARVTQTPRHKVTEMGQEVTMRCQPILGHNTVFWYRQTMMQGLELLAYFRNRAPLDDSGMPKDRFSAEMPDATLATLKIQPSEPRDSAVYFCASGLSGTGELFFGEGSRLTVL.

This sequence joins TRBV5-1 and TRBJ2-1; 8 bases align to TRBD1. The CDR3 consists of 17 residues. Trimming cost V 4 bases and J 4 bases; bases outside gene matches: 13. The germline V gene encodes CDR1 SGHRS and CDR2 YFSETQ. CDR3 sequence: CASSATGTGRRYNEQFF. CDR3 DNA: TGCGCCAGCAGCGCTACCGGGACAGGAAGGAGATACAATGAGCAGTTCTTC.

This clone was found once. The chain employs TRBV7-6 and TRBJ2-3; 8 nucleotides align to TRBD2. V shed 2 bases and J 0 bases; nucleotides not matched to a gene: 7. This CDR3 has 17 residues. Germline lookup yields CDR1 SGHVS and CDR2 FNYEAQ. In nucleotides, the CDR3 is TGTGCCAGCAGCTTATTGGGCGGGGGGTCGAGCACAGATACGCAGTATTTT. This sequence encodes CASSLLGGGSSTDTQYF.

Only one count was recorded for this clone. This sequence joins TRBV30 and TRBJ2-5, with 8 bases that match TRBD1. Germline CDR1 and CDR2: GTSNPN and SVGIG (reference sequence). The junction had 13 bases not matched to a gene; V was cut back by 5 bases and J by 5 bases. The CDR3 spans 15 residues. CDR3 in DNA: TGTGCCTGGGCGGCCGGGACAGGCTTTTCGGAGACCCAGTACTTC. This encodes CAWAAGTGFSETQYF. Using reference TRBV30 and TRBJ2-5 for the parts outside the CDR3, the full variable domain is SQTIHQWPATLVQPVGSPLSLECTVEGTSNPNLYWYRQAAGRGLQLLFYSVGIGQISSEVPQNLSASRPQDRQFILSSKKLLLSDSGFYLCAWAAGTGFSETQYFGPGTRLLVL.

This chain links TRBV10-2 with TRBJ2-1; D not resolved. The CDR3 totals 14 residues. Germline CDR1 and CDR2: WSHSY and SAAADI. V dropped 8 bases and J dropped 6 bases, with 17 bases sitting between them. CDR3 in amino acids: CASAGLGESNEQFF. In nucleotides, the CDR3 is TGCGCCAGCGCCGGCTTAGGAGAGAGCAATGAGCAGTTCTTC.

The gene calls are TRBV2 and TRBJ1-2; a possible D gene is TRBD1 (5 bases). The CDR3 has 14 residues. Deletions cut 4 bases from V and 12 bases from J, with 21 bases between. Germline CDR1 reads SNHLY; CDR2 reads FYNNEI. The CDR3 nucleotides read TGTGCCAGCAGTGCGATCCCCCCCAGGGTTGACGACACCTTC. Protein product: CASSAIPPRVDDTF.